This is a list of T cell receptor beta chains from one sample in a study of blood T cell repertoires in COVID-19. TCRdb keeps only in-frame clones here, not all; method: immunoSEQ multiplex PCR. The sample contains around 220,000 clones, 87% of which appear only once. The source material was PBMCs or T cells enriched from blood (not recorded which). Receptors originate from a woman under 40 with acute COVID-19. Each CDR3 is given with its conserved first and last residue. A D gene is named only where the DNA matches it firmly. Rows give clone size only sometimes, using once, few, many, or a class for an expanded clone.

v_gene	d_gene	abundance	len	j_gene	CDR3aa	CDR3nt
TRBV30	TRBD2	-	14	TRBJ2-1	CAWTTSGGAGEQFF	TGTGCCTGGACGACTAGCGGGGGGGCTGGTGAGCAGTTCTTC
TRBV7-9	-	-	15	TRBJ1-1	CASSPIGGLKTEAFF	TGTGCCAGCAGCCCGATCGGGGGGTTGAAGACTGAAGCTTTCTTT
TRBV5-1	-	-	12	TRBJ1-2	CASSLDSYGYTF	TGCGCCAGCAGCCTGGACAGCTATGGCTACACCTTC
TRBV2	-	-	12	TRBJ2-5	CASSIRVETQYF	TGTGCCAGCAGTATCCGTGTGGAGACCCAGTACTTC
TRBV19	-	-	15	TRBJ1-1	CASSIVSGPYTEAFF	TGTGCCAGTAGTATAGTGTCGGGTCCGTACACTGAAGCTTTCTTT
TRBV7-2	-	-	13	TRBJ2-7	CASSRGGRDEQYF	TGTGCCAGCAGCAGGGGGGGACGCGACGAGCAGTACTTC
TRBV7-8	-	-	13	TRBJ1-2	CASSLATVQGYTF	TGTGCCAGCAGCTTAGCGACAGTACAAGGCTACACCTTC
TRBV18	TRBD1	-	14	TRBJ1-6	CASRQGRSNSPLHF	TGTGCCAGCAGACAGGGACGCTCTAATTCACCCCTCCACTTT
TRBV3-1/TRBV3-2	TRBD2	-	19	TRBJ2-3	CASSQLGTAGAISTDTQYF	TGTGCCAGCAGCCAACTCGGGACGGCGGGAGCGATTAGCACAGATACGCAGTATTTT
TRBV7-9	TRBD2	-	18	TRBJ2-7	CASSHRRLAGGLSYEQYF	TGTGCCAGCAGCCATAGAAGGCTAGCGGGGGGCCTCTCCTACGAGCAGTACTTC
TRBV6-5	-	-	16	TRBJ1-6	CASSSHRVPRGSPLHF	TGTGCCAGCAGTTCCCATCGGGTCCCGCGGGGGTCACCCCTCCACTTT
TRBV12-3/TRBV12-4	TRBD1	few	13	TRBJ2-1	CASSYNRGDEQFF	TGTGCCAGCAGTTACAACAGGGGGGATGAGCAGTTCTTC
TRBV7-3	TRBD1	-	13	TRBJ1-5	CASSLTGNQPQHF	TGTGCCAGCAGCTTGACAGGGAATCAGCCCCAGCATTTT
TRBV27	TRBD1	-	15	TRBJ2-2	CASSGRTGGTGELFF	TGTGCCAGCAGTGGGAGGACAGGGGGCACCGGGGAGCTGTTTTTT
TRBV6-6	TRBD1	-	17	TRBJ1-3	CASSPTQGASSGNTIYF	TGTGCCAGCAGTCCTACTCAGGGGGCGAGCTCTGGAAACACCATATATTTT
TRBV6-2/TRBV6-3	-	-	15	TRBJ1-2	CASSNGGIPSYGYTF	TGTGCCAGCAGTAACGGGGGGATCCCTAGCTATGGCTACACCTTC
TRBV6-2/TRBV6-3	-	-	13	TRBJ1-1	CASSYSPRVEAFF	TGTGCCAGCAGTTACTCCCCTCGGGTTGAAGCTTTCTTT
TRBV19	-	-	14	TRBJ2-5	CASSIAPEGGTQYF	TGTGCCAGTAGTATAGCCCCGGAAGGGGGGACCCAGTACTTC
TRBV10-3	-	-	13	TRBJ1-1	CAISAPGGTEAFF	TGTGCCATCAGTGCCCCCGGGGGGACTGAAGCTTTCTTT
TRBV30	-	once	15	TRBJ2-6	CAWSVLASGANVLTF	TGTGCCTGGAGTGTACTTGCGTCTGGGGCCAACGTCCTGACTTTC
TRBV28	-	-	13	TRBJ2-2	CASGKGYTGELFF	TGTGCCAGCGGCAAGGGGTACACCGGGGAGCTGTTTTTT
TRBV4-1	-	once	16	TRBJ1-6	CASSVVSGAINSPLHF	TGCGCCAGCAGCGTAGTTTCAGGGGCTATCAATTCACCCCTCCACTTT
TRBV4-1	TRBD2	-	18	TRBJ2-1	CASSQDPPSLAGVVEQFF	TGCGCCAGCAGCCAAGACCCCCCTTCCCTAGCGGGAGTGGTTGAGCAGTTCTTC
TRBV2	TRBD1	-	13	TRBJ2-3	CASDRGHTDTQYF	TGTGCCAGTGACAGGGGGCACACAGATACGCAGTATTTT
TRBV7-3	-	-	15	TRBJ2-3	CASSLVAGSTDTQYF	TGTGCCAGCAGCTTAGTGGCGGGAAGCACAGATACGCAGTATTTT
TRBV5-1	TRBD1	-	14	TRBJ1-4	CASSRDRVDEKLFF	TGCGCCAGCAGCCGTGACAGGGTGGATGAAAAACTGTTTTTT
TRBV3-1/TRBV3-2	-	-	15	TRBJ1-2	CASSRRRDTVYGYTF	TGTGCCAGCAGCCGACGTAGGGACACTGTCTATGGCTACACCTTC
TRBV11-2	-	-	18	TRBJ1-3	CASSLSGGWVISGNTIYF	TGTGCCAGCAGCCTCTCCGGCGGATGGGTCATCTCTGGAAACACCATATATTTT
TRBV5-4	-	few	14	TRBJ2-3	CASSLAIRADTQYF	TGTGCCAGCAGCTTGGCCATTCGGGCAGATACGCAGTATTTT
TRBV21-1	-	few	16	TRBJ1-4	CASSKESGQGGEKLFF	TGTGCCAGCAGCAAAGAATCCGGACAGGGTGGTGAAAAACTGTTTTTT
TRBV5-4	-	-	15	TRBJ2-3	CASSFGRLITDTQYF	TGTGCCAGCAGCTTCGGGAGATTAATTACAGATACGCAGTATTTT
TRBV27	TRBD2	-	17	TRBJ2-3	CASSSRGTSGRADTQYF	TGTGCCAGCAGTTCGAGAGGGACTAGCGGGAGGGCAGATACGCAGTATTTT
TRBV14	-	-	15	TRBJ1-2	CASSRNVGTPWGYTF	TGTGCCAGCAGCCGAAACGTGGGGACACCCTGGGGCTACACCTTC
TRBV28	-	-	14	TRBJ1-3	CASSTGQVGNTIYF	TGTGCCAGCAGTACGGGACAAGTTGGAAACACCATATATTTT
TRBV28	-	-	14	TRBJ1-4	CASSSPGGRGKLFF	TGTGCCAGCAGCTCCCCGGGGGGCAGGGGAAAACTGTTTTTT
TRBV7-2	TRBD2	-	14	TRBJ2-5	CASSRTSAQETQYF	TGTGCCAGCAGCCGGACTAGCGCACAAGAGACCCAGTACTTC
TRBV7-3	TRBD1	once	13	TRBJ1-2	CASSLTGQEGASF	TGTGCCAGCAGCTTAACAGGACAGGAGGGCGCCTCCTTC
TRBV4-3	TRBD2	once	15	TRBJ2-7	CASSQLSGSIYEQYF	TGCGCCAGCAGCCAACTGAGCGGGAGTATCTACGAGCAGTACTTC
TRBV7-9	TRBD1	-	18	TRBJ1-4	CASSPSYRGSATNEKLFF	TGTGCCAGCAGCCCTTCATACAGGGGGAGTGCAACTAATGAAAAACTGTTTTTT
TRBV29-1	TRBD1	-	13	TRBJ2-1	CSVEDRQGYEQFF	TGCAGCGTTGAAGATCGACAGGGGTATGAGCAGTTCTTC
TRBV27	-	-	15	TRBJ2-7	CASSLRPGASSEQYF	TGTGCCAGCAGTTTACGCCCTGGGGCCTCGAGTGAGCAGTACTTC
TRBV2	-	-	14	TRBJ2-1	CAKDGGADRDEQFF	TGTGCCAAGGACGGGGGGGCCGACAGGGATGAGCAGTTCTTC
TRBV7-3	TRBD2	-	15	TRBJ2-3	CASSARGGGSDTQYF	TGTGCCAGCAGCGCAAGAGGCGGGGGTTCAGATACGCAGTATTTT
TRBV6-5	TRBD1	-	14	TRBJ1-2	CAKKRDRGDDGYTF	TGTGCCAAGAAAAGGGACAGGGGGGACGATGGCTACACCTTC
TRBV2	-	-	13	TRBJ1-4	CASRQTQGKKLFF	TGTGCCAGCCGACAAACTCAGGGGAAAAAACTGTTTTTT
TRBV20-1	-	-	14	TRBJ2-1	CSASRRISVNEQFF	TGCAGTGCTAGTCGGCGGATTTCCGTGAACGAGCAGTTCTTC
TRBV27	-	-	13	TRBJ1-6	CARFGGDQSPLHF	TGTGCCAGATTTGGCGGGGATCAATCACCCCTCCACTTT
TRBV11-1	TRBD1	-	13	TRBJ1-5	CASSLDRGQPQHF	TGTGCCAGCAGCTTAGACAGGGGTCAGCCCCAGCATTTT
TRBV15	TRBD1	-	16	TRBJ2-1	CATSRDTQDRGYEQFF	TGTGCCACCAGCAGAGACACCCAGGACAGGGGCTATGAGCAGTTCTTC
TRBV2	-	-	13	TRBJ1-1	CASTFDRQAEAFF	TGTGCCAGCACTTTTGACAGGCAAGCTGAAGCTTTCTTT
TRBV10-3	TRBD1	-	14	TRBJ1-2	CAIRGQGPNYGYTF	TGTGCCATCAGAGGACAGGGACCTAACTATGGCTACACCTTC
TRBV5-3	-	-	16	TRBJ2-1	CARSTSGGIGGNEQFF	TGTGCCAGAAGCACTTCGGGGGGAATAGGGGGCAATGAGCAGTTCTTC
TRBV6-5	TRBD1	once	15	TRBJ1-1	CASRPPGTGRVEAFF	TGTGCCAGCAGACCACCCGGGACAGGGCGTGTTGAAGCTTTCTTT
TRBV5-5	TRBD2	-	14	TRBJ2-7	CASSFTSGAYEQYF	TGTGCCAGCAGCTTTACTAGCGGGGCCTACGAGCAGTACTTC